Following are 30 T cell receptor beta chains from one sample sequenced in a study of shared clonotypes between healthy human individuals. TCRdb keeps only in-frame clones here, not all; method: immunoSEQ multiplex PCR. The data hold more than 500,000 clones, with about 95% observed a single time. CD8 cells classed as naive were CD45RO-negative and positively selected for CCR7, excluding terminally differentiated effector memory CD45RA+ cells. Sequenced: naive CD8+ T cells sorted from blood. The source of these receptors is a woman aged 25 to 39 in good health.

V gene TRBV7-9 combines with J gene TRBJ2-1, with a possible D match to TRBD2 (6 bases). This CDR3 contains 15 residues. Trimming took 7 bases from V and 0 from J, leaving 13 bases between them. The germline V gene encodes CDR1 SEHNR and CDR2 FQNEAQ (reference sequence). The CDR3 loop reads CASTGGTYSYNEQFF. CDR3 in DNA: TGTGCCAGCACCGGCGGGACTTACTCCTACAATGAGCAGTTCTTC.

The chain combines TRBV27 with TRBJ2-1, with a possible D match to TRBD2 (5 bases). CDR1 MNHEY and CDR2 SMNVEV come from the germline V gene (reference sequence). The CDR3 spans 15 residues. The germline V and J ends were trimmed by 0 bases and 7 bases, with 13 bases remaining between them. CDR3 nucleotide sequence: TGTGCCAGCAGTTTATCGCAGACCCCGGGGAATGAGCAGTTCTTC. It is translated as CASSLSQTPGNEQFF.

The rearrangement uses TRBV4-1 and TRBJ1-1, with 9 nucleotides matching TRBD1. The V and J ends lost 0 bases and 0 bases, in that order; junction bases with no gene match: 11. This CDR3 comprises 19 residues. Germline lookup yields CDR1 MGHRA and CDR2 YSYEKL. CDR3 loop: CASSQEGVDRGLLNTEAFF. DNA for the CDR3: TGCGCCAGCAGCCAAGAAGGGGTGGACAGGGGCCTTCTGAACACTGAAGCTTTCTTT.

The genes are TRBV5-1 and TRBJ2-7, with 7 bases aligning to TRBD2. CDR1 is SGHRS and CDR2 is YFSETQ in the germline V gene. With V trimmed by 4 bases and J by 6 bases, 16 bases remained unmatched. This CDR3 is 16 amino acids long. In nucleotides, the CDR3 is TGCGCCAGCAGCATATATCTAGCGGTGGCTTCGGGCGAGCAGTACTTC. This codes for CASSIYLAVASGEQYF.

This chain connects TRBV6-7 to TRBJ2-7; 7 bases match TRBD1. TRBV6-7 is noted as an ORF with a role that remains uncertain. The CDR3 contains 14 residues. V shed 5 bases and J 3 bases; nucleotides not matched to a gene: 7. The CDR3 nucleotides read TGTGCCAGCAGTACTCAGGGACAGATCTACGAGCAGTACTTC. Translation gives CASSTQGQIYEQYF.

This rearrangement joins TRBV15 to TRBJ2-3; tentatively, D is TRBD1 or TRBD2 (5 bases each). Trimming left V 1 base short and J 0 bases short, with 14 bases between. Germline values: CDR1 LNHNV, CDR2 YYDKDF (reference sequence). The CDR3 loop spans 17 amino acids. For the CDR3, the DNA is TGTGCCACCAGCAGAGTGGGGGAGAGGAGAAGCACAGATACGCAGTATTTT. It specifies CATSRVGERRSTDTQYF.

The V and J genes are TRBV19 and TRBJ2-5; D is unclear. Germline V gene lookup returns CDR1 LNHDA and CDR2 SQIVND (reference sequence). The CDR3 is 13 amino acids. Trimming cost V 3 bases and J 3 bases, with 8 bases left between them. The CDR3 loop is CASSIDFEETQYF. In DNA, the CDR3 is TGTGCCAGTAGTATTGACTTTGAAGAGACCCAGTACTTC. The full variable domain, its missing parts supplied by reference TRBV19 and TRBJ2-5, is DGGITQSPKYLFRKEGQNVTLSCEQNLNHDAMYWYRQDPGQGLRLIYYSQIVNDFQKGDIAEGYSVSREKKESFPLTVTSAQKNPTAFYLCASSIDFEETQYFGPGTRLLVL.

A note on this clone: Other DNA sequences in the same sample also yield this CDR3. The chain combines TRBV27 with TRBJ2-7, with 8 bases matching TRBD1. The CDR3 runs 13 residues. The trim removed 7 bases at V and 3 bases at J, leaving 5 bases unmatched. CDR1 MNHEY and CDR2 SMNVEV come from the germline V gene (reference sequence). The DNA of the CDR3 is TGTGCCAGCACCCCCGGGACAGGCTACGAGCAGTACTTC. Encoded protein: CASTPGTGYEQYF.

This chain uses TRBV2 with TRBJ1-4, with no clear D. Germline assignment: CDR1 SNHLY and CDR2 FYNNEI. Trimming removed 6 bases from V and 4 bases from J, with 9 bases in between. The CDR3 runs 13 residues. The CDR3 sequence is CASRVSVNEKLFF. CDR3 bases: TGTGCCAGCAGGGTTTCAGTTAATGAAAAACTGTTTTTT.

The chain has TRBV27 and TRBJ2-4, with 7 nucleotides matching TRBD1. Germline loops: CDR1 MNHEY, CDR2 SMNVEV (reference sequence). This CDR3 comprises 13 residues. Germline trimming cut 6 bases from V and 5 bases from J; bases unmatched to any gene: 4. The CDR3 DNA reads as TGTGCCAGCAGCTCCGGGACAGAAAACATTCAGTACTTC. Its protein product is CASSSGTENIQYF.

This clone has only a few counts. CDR3 loop: CASRQGLMDGYTF. In DNA, the CDR3 is TGTGCCAGCAGACAGGGGCTAATGGATGGCTACACCTTC. The V call is TRBV2, the J call TRBJ1-2; 7 nucleotides line up with TRBD1. The CDR3 totals 13 residues. CDR1 and CDR2 (germline): SNHLY, FYNNEI. Trimming took 6 bases from V and 6 from J; bases not matched to a gene: 7.

The J gene is TRBJ2-3, the V gene TRBV29-1; 11 positions match TRBD2. Germline V lookup: CDR1 SQVTM, CDR2 ANQGSEA. J lost 1 base, V lost 4 bases, and 7 bases had no gene match. The CDR3 spans 16 residues. The CDR3 coding sequence is TGCAGCGTTGTAGCGGGAGGGCCTCTCGGCACAGATACGCAGTATTTT. As protein: CSVVAGGPLGTDTQYF.

As concerns this clone: Other DNA variants within this sample encode the same CDR3. The rearrangement links TRBV5-1 to TRBJ2-7, with no clear D. This CDR3 region has 12 residues. Germline CDR1 and CDR2: SGHRS and YFSETQ. V lost 3 bases and J 0 bases, leaving 4 bases between the germline ends. The CDR3 DNA follows: TGCGCCAGCAGCTCAGACTCCTACGAGCAGTACTTC. Amino acids: CASSSDSYEQYF.

The chain has TRBV30 and TRBJ1-1; D remains unclear. V dropped 3 bases and J dropped 0 bases, with 11 bases sitting between them. Germline-derived CDR1 and CDR2 are GTSNPN and SVGIG (reference sequence). The CDR3 covers 14 residues. The CDR3, as DNA: TGTGCCTGGAGAGGCGCATTTATGAACACTGAAGCTTTCTTT. Residues: CAWRGAFMNTEAFF.

In its sample, this clone was seen once. The genes are TRBV21-1 and TRBJ2-1; the table calls TRBD2, which could not be checked here. TRBV21-1 is marked as a pseudogene. The CDR3 runs 13 residues. The CDR3, as DNA: TGTGCCAGCAGCAAAGTGAGCTACAATGAGCAGTTCTTC. Translating gives CASSKVSYNEQFF.

This clone has only one observation. This chain joins TRBV10-3 and TRBJ2-7; D remains unclear. The CDR3 runs to 13 residues. Trimming shortened V by 8 bases and J by 1 base, and 12 bases separated the two germline ends. Looked up from germline, CDR1 is ENHRY and CDR2 is SYGVKD. The CDR3 DNA reads TGTGCCATCCCTTCCCGCAAGTCCTACGAGCAGTACTTC. The encoded protein is CAIPSRKSYEQYF.

This sequence joins TRBV27 and TRBJ2-7; D is perhaps TRBD2 (5 bases). V lost 0 bases and J lost 6, with 12 bases in between. CDR3 length: 14 residues. Germline values: CDR1 MNHEY, CDR2 SMNVEV (reference sequence). The CDR3 protein is CASSLSVTTLEQYF. CDR3 coding DNA: TGTGCCAGCAGTTTATCGGTGACTACCCTCGAGCAGTACTTC.

The chain joins TRBV6-1 to TRBJ1-1; D not certain. Germline CDR1 is MNHNS and CDR2 is SASEGT. This CDR3 contains 13 residues. Trimming took off 2 bases at V and 7 bases at J, with 11 bases between the two ends. In DNA form, the CDR3 reads TGTGCCAGCAGTGAAATTTTGTTTGGTGAAGCTTTCTTT. It yields the protein CASSEILFGEAFF.

This rearrangement joins TRBV6-5 to TRBJ1-5; D is undetermined. The V and J ends lost 4 bases and 4 bases respectively, with 8 bases between them. The CDR3 covers 13 residues. In germline, CDR1 is MNHEY, CDR2 SVGAGI. CDR3 nucleotides: TGTGCCAGCAGTTCCGGGGTAAATCAGCCCCAGCATTTT. Translating it yields CASSSGVNQPQHF.

The rearrangement joins TRBV29-1 to TRBJ1-2; D ambiguous. The V end lost 4 bases, the J end lost 1 base, and 10 bases lay between the germline ends. From germline, CDR1 is SQVTM and CDR2 ANQGSEA. This CDR3 contains 13 residues. CDR3 sequence reads: CSVVGDFNYGYTF. The CDR3 DNA is TGCAGCGTTGTAGGTGATTTTAACTATGGCTACACCTTC.

As to this clone: Different DNA sequences within this sample yield the same CDR3. The chain links TRBV27 to TRBJ2-7, with D unresolved. The V end lost 4 bases, the J end lost 1 base, and 8 bases lay between the germline ends. Germline CDR1 is MNHEY and CDR2 is SMNVEV (reference sequence). This CDR3 spans 13 amino acids. In DNA form, the CDR3 reads TGTGCCAGCAGTTATGGCCAGTCCTACGAGCAGTACTTC. Translated, it gives CASSYGQSYEQYF.

The V and J genes are TRBV30 and TRBJ2-2; the match to TRBD2 covers 12 bases. CDR3 length equals 16 residues. Unmatched junction bases numbered 5, after V lost 1 base and J lost 5 bases. Germline V gene lookup returns CDR1 GTSNPN and CDR2 SVGIG (reference sequence). As DNA, the CDR3 is TGTGCCTGGAGTGCCAGACTAGCGGGAGTTACCGGGGAGCTGTTTTTT. It is translated as CAWSARLAGVTGELFF.

This chain links TRBV25-1 with TRBJ2-3, with no clear D. The CDR3 has 14 residues. Between the trimmed V and J ends, which lost 4 bases and 4 bases, there was a span of 12 bases. Germline loops: CDR1 MGHDK, CDR2 SYGVNS. The CDR3 nucleotides read TGTGCCAGCAGTGTAGGTAGGGCCCCAGATACGCAGTATTTT. It codes for CASSVGRAPDTQYF.

This chain connects TRBV19 to TRBJ2-7, with D maybe TRBD2 (5 bases). The V gene's germline CDR1 is LNHDA and CDR2 SQIVND (reference sequence). Trimming took 6 bases from V and 5 from J, leaving 17 bases between them. The CDR3 is 14 amino acids. CDR3 region: CASSPEAGVNEQYF. CDR3 bases: TGTGCCAGTAGCCCTGAGGCGGGCGTCAACGAGCAGTACTTC.

The V and J genes are TRBV28 and TRBJ2-1; D call uncertain. Germline-derived CDR1 and CDR2 are MDHEN and SYDVKM. The CDR3 has 16 residues. Trimming stripped 1 base from V and 3 bases from J, with 13 bases between. The CDR3 region is CASSLSVAAVYNEQFF. In DNA form, the CDR3 reads TGTGCCAGCAGTTTATCGGTCGCCGCGGTCTACAATGAGCAGTTCTTC.

The rearrangement joins TRBV11-2 to TRBJ2-7; 11 nucleotides align to TRBD2. V lost 0 bases to trimming and J lost 7 bases; unmatched junction nucleotides: 5. Germline CDR1 SGHAT, CDR2 FQNNGV. This CDR3 region has 15 residues. Here the CDR3 DNA reads TGTGCCAGCAGCTTAGAGTTTAGCGGGAGGGAAGAGCAGTACTTC. Translated, it gives CASSLEFSGREEQYF.

V and J are TRBV14 and TRBJ1-1, with TRBD1 identical over 8 bases. The length of the CDR3 is 14 residues. In germline, CDR1 is SGHDN, CDR2 FVKESK. The J segment lost 7 bases and the V segment lost 4 bases, leaving 8 bases of the junction unmatched. The CDR3 sequence is CASSLRTGTIEAFF. The CDR3 region has the DNA TGTGCCAGCAGCCTACGGACAGGGACCATTGAAGCTTTCTTT.

J is TRBJ1-2 and V is TRBV28; D is ambiguous. V gave up 5 bases and J gave up 8 bases, with 24 bases separating them. CDR3 length: 16 residues. Germline loops: CDR1 MDHEN, CDR2 SYDVKM. The DNA for the CDR3 is TGTGCCAGCAGTACAGCTGGACCAAGAGCGATTTACGGCTACACCTTC. Protein product: CASSTAGPRAIYGYTF.

The rearrangement joins TRBV19 to TRBJ2-2; no definite D call. The germline gives CDR1 LNHDA, CDR2 SQIVND (reference sequence). The CDR3 has 10 residues. The V and J ends lost 8 bases and 7 bases respectively, with 5 bases between them. The CDR3, as DNA: TGTGCCAGTGCGAACGGGGAGCTGTTTTTT. Residues: CASANGELFF.

The table lists this clone with a count of one. The CDR3 is CASSGTGGRETQYF. The CDR3 DNA is TGTGCCAGCAGCGGAACAGGGGGCCGAGAGACCCAGTACTTC. The rearrangement uses TRBV13 and TRBJ2-5; 9 nucleotides agree with TRBD1. This CDR3 is 14 amino acids long. V lost 5 bases, J lost 4 bases, and 5 bases stayed unmatched. The germline CDR1 and CDR2 sequences are PRHDT and FYEKMQ (reference sequence).